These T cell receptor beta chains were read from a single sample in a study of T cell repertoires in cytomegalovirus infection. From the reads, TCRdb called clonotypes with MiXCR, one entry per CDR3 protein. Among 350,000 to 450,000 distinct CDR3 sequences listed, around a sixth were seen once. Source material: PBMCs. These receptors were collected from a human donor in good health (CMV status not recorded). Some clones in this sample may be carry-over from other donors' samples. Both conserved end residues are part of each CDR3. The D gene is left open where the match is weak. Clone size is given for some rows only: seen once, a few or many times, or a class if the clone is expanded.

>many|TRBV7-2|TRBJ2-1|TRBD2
TGTGCCAGCCGAGAGACGGGAGGGCCGATTTACAATGAGCAGTTCTTC
CASRETGGPIYNEQFF
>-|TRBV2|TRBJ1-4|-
TGTGCCAGCAGTGAAAAGGGCCTCGACGAAAAACTGTTTTTT
CASSEKGLDEKLFF
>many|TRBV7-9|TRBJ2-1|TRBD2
TGTGCCAGCAGCTCAGCGGGGAGGCAGTTCTTC
CASSSAGRQFF
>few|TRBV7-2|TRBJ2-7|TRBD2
TGTGCCAGCAGCATTATCAGTTTGGAAGGTAGCGGGGGTCTCTACGAGCAGTACTTC
CASSIISLEGSGGLYEQYF
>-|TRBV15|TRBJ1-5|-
TGTGCCACCAGCAGAGATATCACGATTGAGTACACTAGCAATCAGCCCCAGCATTTT
CATSRDITIEYTSNQPQHF
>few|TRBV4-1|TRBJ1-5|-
TGCGCCAGCAGCCATGCCCCCGGGTTAGAAAATCAGCCCCAGCATTTT
CASSHAPGLENQPQHF
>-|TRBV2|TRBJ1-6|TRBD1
TGTGCCACCGGACAGGGGGAAAATTCACCCCTCCACTTT
CATGQGENSPLHF
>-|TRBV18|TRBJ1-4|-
TGTGCCAGCTCACCATGGTTAGCCCGGGATAGTGAAAAACTGTTTTTT
CASSPWLARDSEKLFF
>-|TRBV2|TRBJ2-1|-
TGTGCCAGCAGTGGAAGGCACACAGGTGAGCAGTTCTTC
CASSGRHTGEQFF
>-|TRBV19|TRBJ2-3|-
TGTGCCAGTAGTACACGGGGGACACCAACGGGCCCAACAGATACGCAGTATTTT
CASSTRGTPTGPTDTQYF
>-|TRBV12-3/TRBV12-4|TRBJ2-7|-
TGTGCCAGCAGTTTGCCGGACTACGAGCAGTACTTC
CASSLPDYEQYF
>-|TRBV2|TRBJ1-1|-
TGTGCCAGCGGGCAGGCAGGGGCAATCGCTGAAGCTTTCTTT
CASGQAGAIAEAFF
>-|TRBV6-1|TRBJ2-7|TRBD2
TGTGCCAGCAGTGTAAGGACTAGCCAGGACGAGCAGTACTTC
CASSVRTSQDEQYF
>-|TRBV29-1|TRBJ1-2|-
TGCAGCGTTGAAGATCGAGAAGGGAGTGGCTATGGCTACACCTTC
CSVEDREGSGYGYTF
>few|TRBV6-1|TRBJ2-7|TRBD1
TGTGCCAGCCACGGGACAGGGAGACCCGAGCAGTACTTC
CASHGTGRPEQYF
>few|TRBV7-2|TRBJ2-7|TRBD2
TGTGCCAGCAGTCGCTCGTGGGCTAGCGGGAGCGAGCAGTACTTC
CASSRSWASGSEQYF
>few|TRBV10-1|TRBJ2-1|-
TGCGCCAGCAGAAAGCGCGAGGGGACCTACAATGAGCAGTTCTTC
CASRKREGTYNEQFF
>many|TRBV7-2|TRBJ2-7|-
TGTGCCAGCAGCTTATGGGGCTACGAGCAGTACTTC
CASSLWGYEQYF
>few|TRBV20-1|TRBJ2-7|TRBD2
TGCAGTGCTAGGGGGGGTAGCGGGGGCTACGAGCAGTACTTC
CSARGGSGGYEQYF
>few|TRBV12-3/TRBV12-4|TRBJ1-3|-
TGTGCCAGCAGAACCGAGGGCTCTGGAAACACCATATATTTT
CASRTEGSGNTIYF
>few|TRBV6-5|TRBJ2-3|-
TGTGCCAGCAACACTCCCCACACGCCTAGCACAGATACGCAGTATTTT
CASNTPHTPSTDTQYF
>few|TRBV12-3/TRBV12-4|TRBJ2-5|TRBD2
TGTGCCAGCAGTTTTCGTAGCGGGGGGCTACATAAGAGAACCCAGTACTTC
CASSFRSGGLHKRTQYF
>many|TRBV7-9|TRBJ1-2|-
TGTGCCAGCAGCTTAGACAGCACGCTCTATGGCTACACCTTC
CASSLDSTLYGYTF
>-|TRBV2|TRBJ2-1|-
TGTGCCAGCAGCGATAATAGCGGACAGAGCTCCTACAATGAGCAGTTCTTC
CASSDNSGQSSYNEQFF
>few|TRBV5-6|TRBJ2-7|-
TGTGCCAGCAGCTTGGGTCTTAGGACAGCCTGGTTC
CASSLGLRTAWF
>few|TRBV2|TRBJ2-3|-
TGTGCCAGCAGTAGTAGAGGGAGACCAACAGATACGCAGTATTTT
CASSSRGRPTDTQYF
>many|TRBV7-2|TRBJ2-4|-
TGTGCCAGCAGCCGGATGGGCGTTCAAAACATTCAGTACTTC
CASSRMGVQNIQYF
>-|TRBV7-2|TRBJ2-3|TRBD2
TGTGCCAGCAGCTTAGCGGGTATAGCGGGAGTGGTCACAGATACGCGGTATTTT
CASSLAGIAGVVTDTRYF
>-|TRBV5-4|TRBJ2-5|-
TGTGCCAGCAGTGTTGAGATAGCGGAAGAGACCCAGTACTTC
CASSVEIAEETQYF
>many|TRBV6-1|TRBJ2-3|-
TGTGCCAGCAGTCAGAGAAGGGATACGCAGTATTTT
CASSQRRDTQYF
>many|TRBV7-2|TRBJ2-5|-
TGTGCCAGCAGCTTAGGTTACCCGGACGGAGAGACCCAGTACTTC
CASSLGYPDGETQYF
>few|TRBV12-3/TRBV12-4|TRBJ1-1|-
TGTGCCAGCAGTAAACCGGGACAACCGAACACTGAAGCTTTCTTT
CASSKPGQPNTEAFF
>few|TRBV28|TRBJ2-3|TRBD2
TGTGCCAGCAGTTTCGGACTAGCGGGCTCCACAGATACGCAGTATTTT
CASSFGLAGSTDTQYF
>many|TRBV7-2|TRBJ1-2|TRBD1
TGTGCCAGCAGCAGACAGGGGGGTAACTATGGCTACACCTTC
CASSRQGGNYGYTF
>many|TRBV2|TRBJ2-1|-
TGTGCCAGCAGTGAAGTCGAGGGGGGGCCTGAGGTCTTC
CASSEVEGGPEVF
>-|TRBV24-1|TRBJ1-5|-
TGTGCCACCAGGGAGGGGTTTGAGGGGCGCCAGCATTTT
CATREGFEGRQHF
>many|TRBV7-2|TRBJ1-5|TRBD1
TGTGCCAGCAGCTCCAGGGGGAGAGATCAGCCCCAGCATTTT
CASSSRGRDQPQHF
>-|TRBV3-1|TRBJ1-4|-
TGTGCCAGCAGCCAAAGGGGCGAAGAAAAACTGTTTTTT
CASSQRGEEKLFF
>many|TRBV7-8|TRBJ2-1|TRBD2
TGTGCCAGCAGCAGAATAGCGGGGGGCTACAATGAGCAGTTCTTC
CASSRIAGGYNEQFF
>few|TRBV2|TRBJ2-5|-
TGTGCCAGCAGTGGGGAAAGGGCCCAAGAGACCCAGTACTTC
CASSGERAQETQYF
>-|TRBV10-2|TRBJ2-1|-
TGCGCCAGCAAGAGCGGAGGAAATGAGCAGTTCTTC
CASKSGGNEQFF